This passage covers 30 T cell receptor beta chains from one sample sequenced in a study of shared clonotypes between healthy human individuals. The repertoire was sequenced with immunoSEQ multiplex PCR; TCRdb's copy has only in-frame clones and lacks some. The repertoire holds 2 million to 2.5 million clones, with almost 96% as singletons. The sample consisted of naive CD4+ T cells sorted from blood. The subset is: CD45RA+ positively selected. The receptors shown here come from a man aged 18-30 years in good health.

The chain has TRBV5-1 and TRBJ2-4; D is unresolved. The CDR3 runs 13 residues. The germline gives CDR1 SGHRS, CDR2 YFSETQ. V was clipped by 7 bases and J by 6 bases, with 14 bases between them. This chain's CDR3 is CASGTEVANIQYF. CDR3 bases: TGCGCCAGCGGTACCGAGGTAGCAAACATTCAGTACTTC.

The chain combines TRBV19 with TRBJ1-1, with 9 nucleotides matching TRBD1. Germline CDR1 LNHDA, CDR2 SQIVND (reference sequence). This CDR3 is built from 15 residues. Unmatched junction bases numbered 11, after V lost 5 bases and J lost 7 bases. Here the CDR3 reads CASSGKATGGFEAFF. The CDR3 bases are TGTGCCAGTAGTGGAAAGGCGACAGGGGGGTTTGAAGCTTTCTTT.

V and J are TRBV11-3 and TRBJ2-7; D might be TRBD1 (6 bases). From germline, CDR1 is SGHNT and CDR2 YENEEA. With 4 bases removed from V and 2 bases from J, the gap between germline ends came to 9 bases. This CDR3 comprises 13 residues. DNA of the CDR3: TGTGCCAGCAGCTCAGGACAGACCTACGAGCAGTACTTC. Translated, it gives CASSSGQTYEQYF.

The genes are TRBV2 and TRBJ1-2, with D perhaps matching TRBD1 (6 bases). Per the germline V gene, CDR1 is SNHLY and CDR2 is FYNNEI. This CDR3 is 15 amino acids long. Trimming stripped 6 bases from V and 7 bases from J, with 21 bases between. The CDR3 DNA follows: TGTGCCAGCAGATTCGGACAGCAGGGCACGGGTGGCTACACCTTC. Translated, it gives CASRFGQQGTGGYTF.

Here the CDR3 DNA reads TGTGCCAGCAGTGAACTGTACACCGGGGAGCTGTTTTTT. It encodes CASSELYTGELFF. V and J are TRBV6-1 and TRBJ2-2; D gene unclear. The length of the CDR3 is 13 residues. V was clipped by 2 bases and J by 3 bases, with 4 bases between them. The germline V gene encodes CDR1 MNHNS and CDR2 SASEGT.

This clone was observed a few times. The chain recombines TRBV5-5 with TRBJ2-4, with D unclear. CDR3 length equals 15 residues. CDR1 is SGHKS and CDR2 is YYEKEE in the germline V gene (reference sequence). V was shortened by 0 bases and J by 0 bases, with 7 bases between the two germline ends. The CDR3: CASSLAPLAKNIQYF. CDR3 nucleotides: TGTGCCAGCAGCTTGGCCCCGCTAGCCAAAAACATTCAGTACTTC.

V usage is TRBV5-1 and J usage is TRBJ1-6; weak D call: TRBD1 (5 bases). Germline CDR1 is SGHRS and CDR2 is YFSETQ. The germline V and J ends were trimmed by 0 bases and 11 bases, with 15 bases remaining between them. The CDR3 spans 15 residues. The CDR3 nucleotides read TGCGCCAGCAGCTTGGAGGCAGGGTCCACGGCACCCCTCCACTTT. It codes for CASSLEAGSTAPLHF.

The J gene is TRBJ2-3, the V gene TRBV10-3, with TRBD2 matching over 8 bases. V lost 9 bases and J lost 2; bases outside the gene matches: 7. Germline assignment: CDR1 ENHRY and CDR2 SYGVKD. There are 14 residues in the CDR3. CDR3 in DNA: TGTGCCATTTCAGCGGGAGCCAACACAGATACGCAGTATTTT. It translates to CAISAGANTDTQYF.

This clone was picked up a small number of times. Other DNA sequences in this specimen translate into the identical CDR3. V is TRBV5-4 and J is TRBJ1-1, with 8 bases aligning to TRBD1. This CDR3 is built from 14 residues. Looked up from germline, CDR1 is SGHNT and CDR2 is YYREEE (reference sequence). Trimming took 4 bases from V and 0 from J; bases not matched to a gene: 2. Written as DNA, the CDR3 is TGTGCCAGCAGCGCGGGACAGGTGAACACTGAAGCTTTCTTT. Its protein is CASSAGQVNTEAFF. The whole variable domain, filled in from reference TRBV5-4 and TRBJ1-1, reads ETGVTQSPTHLIKTRGQQVTLRCSSQSGHNTVSWYQQALGQGPQFIFQYYREEENGRGNFPPRFSGLQFPNYSSELNVNALELDDSALYLCASSAGQVNTEAFFGQGTRLTVV.

Turning to this clone: Compared with germline, one end of the junction differs, possibly owing to a read error. The chain couples TRBV5-5 to TRBJ1-5; 7 positions agree with TRBD1. Looked up from germline, CDR1 is SGHKS and CDR2 is YYEKEE (reference sequence). There are 14 residues in the CDR3. The CDR3 sequence: CASSTGTENRPQHF. CDR3 DNA sequence: TGTGCCAGCAGCACCGGGACAGAGAATCGGCCCCAGCATTTT.

The chain has TRBV9 and TRBJ2-1; TRBD2 matches at 8 bases. V shed 3 bases, J shed 2 bases, and the junction held 4 bases outside the gene matches. The germline CDR1 and CDR2 sequences are SGDLS and YYNGEE. The CDR3 length is 15 residues. For the CDR3, the DNA is TGTGCCAGCAGCGATACTAGCGGTCCCTACAATGAGCAGTTCTTC. Its translation is CASSDTSGPYNEQFF.

The chain combines TRBV30 with TRBJ2-1, with a possible D match to TRBD1 (5 bases). The CDR3 runs 10 residues. Germline V CDR1 and CDR2: GTSNPN, SVGIG (reference sequence). V shed 1 base and J shed 14 bases, with 9 bases lying between them. CDR3 nucleotides: TGTGCCTGGAGTGGTCTAGGGGAGTTCTTC. This gives the protein CAWSGLGEFF.

This chain uses TRBV5-1 with TRBJ2-5; 9 positions agree with TRBD2. The ends lost 4 bases at V and 1 base at J; junction bases unmatched: 8. The germline CDR1 and CDR2 sequences are SGHRS and YFSETQ. This CDR3 has 16 amino acids. DNA for the CDR3: TGCGCCAGCAGCCATGGCGGGGGGGTTGGCCAAGAGACCCAGTACTTC. This gives the protein CASSHGGGVGQETQYF. The full variable domain, rest sourced from reference TRBV5-1 and TRBJ2-5, is KAGVTQTPRYLIKTRGQQVTLSCSPISGHRSVSWYQQTPGQGLQFLFEYFSETQRNKGNFPGRFSGRQFSNSRSEMNVSTLELGDSALYLCASSHGGGVGQETQYFGPGTRLLVL.

Of note for this clone: This sample also contains other DNA sequences that code for the same CDR3. The chain is built from TRBV7-2 and TRBJ1-1; 9 nucleotides align to TRBD1. Germline-derived CDR1 and CDR2 are SGHTA and FQGNSA. The CDR3 runs to 14 residues. Trimming took 4 bases from V and 1 from J; bases not matched to a gene: 1. The CDR3 region is CASSSDRGNTEAFF. CDR3 DNA: TGTGCCAGCAGCTCGGACAGGGGGAACACTGAAGCTTTCTTT.

As concerns this clone: The sample has other DNA sequences that encode this CDR3 too. The chain has TRBV6-1 and TRBJ1-3; D is unclear. The V end was cut by 6 bases, the J end by 1 base, with 7 bases between. Per the germline V gene, CDR1 is MNHNS and CDR2 is SASEGT. The CDR3 has 13 residues. The CDR3 is CASRLSSGNTIYF. DNA of the CDR3: TGTGCCAGCAGACTATCTTCTGGAAACACCATATATTTT.

J is TRBJ1-6 and V is TRBV30, with 8 bases matching TRBD1. The J segment lost 8 bases and the V segment lost 4 bases, leaving 4 bases of the junction unmatched. The CDR3 extends over 13 amino acids. Germline V CDR1 and CDR2: GTSNPN, SVGIG (reference sequence). CDR3 protein: CAWTGRGHSPLHF. As DNA, the CDR3 is TGTGCCTGGACGGGCAGGGGGCATTCACCCCTCCACTTT.

The rearrangement joins TRBV5-8 to TRBJ2-7, with D possibly matching TRBD2 (5 bases). CDR1 SGHTS and CDR2 YDEGEE come from the germline V gene. Trimming left V 4 bases short and J 3 bases short, with 11 bases between. CDR3 length equals 13 residues. CDR3: CASSLERHYEQYF. The DNA for the CDR3 is TGTGCCAGCAGCCTGGAGCGGCACTACGAGCAGTACTTC.

The V and J genes are TRBV28 and TRBJ2-5, with D tentatively TRBD2 (6 bases). The V and J ends lost 6 bases and 5 bases respectively, with 10 bases between them. CDR3 length: 12 amino acids. The germline V gene encodes CDR1 MDHEN and CDR2 SYDVKM. The CDR3 region is CASRRGRETQYF. The CDR3 nucleotides read TGTGCCAGCAGGCGAGGGAGGGAGACCCAGTACTTC.

The chain uses TRBV4-1 and TRBJ1-6, with D possibly TRBD1 on 6 matching bases. Deletions cut 2 bases from V and 0 bases from J, with 14 bases between. The CDR3 runs to 18 residues. Germline V lookup: CDR1 MGHRA, CDR2 YSYEKL. The CDR3 bases are TGCGCCAGCAGCCAACCTACAGGGTTGAGCTCCTATAATTCACCCCTCCACTTT. Protein: CASSQPTGLSSYNSPLHF.

This chain uses TRBV11-1 with TRBJ2-7; perhaps TRBD2 as D (5 bases). Germline assignment: CDR1 SGHAT and CDR2 FQDESV (reference sequence). The germline V and J ends were trimmed by 6 bases and 8 bases, with 11 bases remaining between them. The CDR3 spans 11 residues. CDR3 DNA: TGTGCCAGCAGTCGGGGTGGTAAGCAGTACTTC. Amino acids: CASSRGGKQYF.

V usage is TRBV5-4 and J usage is TRBJ2-7, with TRBD2 as a possible D gene (7 bases). Trimming removed 4 bases at V and 0 bases at J, with 26 bases between. The CDR3 runs 19 residues. The V gene's germline CDR1 is SGHNT and CDR2 YYREEE (reference sequence). The CDR3 DNA is TGTGCCAGCAGCCAGGCTGGGCGGGGGCTTTCTCCTAGCTCCTACGAGCAGTACTTC. Translated, it gives CASSQAGRGLSPSSYEQYF. Based on the CDR3 plus reference TRBV5-4 and TRBJ2-7, the full variable domain is ETGVTQSPTHLIKTRGQQVTLRCSSQSGHNTVSWYQQALGQGPQFIFQYYREEENGRGNFPPRFSGLQFPNYSSELNVNALELDDSALYLCASSQAGRGLSPSSYEQYFGPGTRLTVT.

The chain uses TRBV18 and TRBJ2-3, with D unclear. Per germline, CDR1 KGHSH and CDR2 LQKENI. V gave up 5 bases and J gave up 5 bases, with 8 bases separating them. The CDR3 is 12 amino acids. The CDR3 sequence is CASSSSGDTQYF. CDR3 DNA sequence: TGTGCCAGCTCATCTTCGGGAGATACGCAGTATTTT.

The rearrangement uses TRBV25-1 and TRBJ1-1, with 7 bases fitting TRBD1. V lost 5 bases, J lost 4 bases, and 7 bases stayed unmatched. The CDR3 runs to 14 residues. CDR1 is MGHDK, CDR2 SYGVNS, per germline. CDR3 protein: CASSLGGWGTEAFF. CDR3 in DNA: TGTGCCAGCAGTTTAGGGGGCTGGGGCACTGAAGCTTTCTTT.

The chain's CDR3 is CASSQREGSAGGYTF. The DNA of the CDR3 is TGTGCCAGCTCGCAAAGGGAAGGGTCGGCGGGTGGCTACACCTTC. This sequence joins TRBV18 and TRBJ1-2, with no clear D. CDR3 size: 15 residues. V lost 6 bases to trimming and J lost 7 bases, with 21 bases between them. CDR1 KGHSH and CDR2 LQKENI come from the germline V gene.

The chain carries TRBV6-1 and TRBJ1-1; D gene unclear. Germline V gene lookup returns CDR1 MNHNS and CDR2 SASEGT. This CDR3 is 13 amino acids long. The V end lost 3 bases, the J end lost 0 bases, and 5 bases lay between the germline ends. The CDR3 region is CASSEDLNTEAFF. The CDR3 DNA follows: TGTGCCAGCAGTGAGGACCTGAACACTGAAGCTTTCTTT.

The CDR3 DNA follows: TGTGCCTGGAGTGTACGCTTTTTGGGCCTCTCCTACGAGCAGTACTTC. This translates into CAWSVRFLGLSYEQYF. The V call is TRBV30, the J call TRBJ2-7; D is ambiguous. The length of the CDR3 is 16 residues. CDR1 is GTSNPN and CDR2 is SVGIG in the germline V gene (reference sequence). V lost 0 bases and J lost 0, with 15 bases in between.

As for this clone: The same CDR3 arises from other DNA sequences in this sample as well. The chain employs TRBV6-1 and TRBJ1-1, with D maybe TRBD1 (6 bases). V gave up 4 bases and J gave up 1 base, with 7 bases separating them. The CDR3 extends over 13 amino acids. In germline, CDR1 is MNHNS, CDR2 SASEGT. CDR3 nucleotides: TGTGCCAGCAGTGGCAGGGGGAACACTGAAGCTTTCTTT. Its translation is CASSGRGNTEAFF.

This clone showed up just once. Other DNA sequences in this sample translate to the same CDR3. The J gene is TRBJ1-1, the V gene TRBV6-1, with a possible D match to TRBD1 (6 bases). Trimming took off 6 bases at V and 0 bases at J, with 8 bases between the two ends. CDR1 is MNHNS, CDR2 SASEGT, per germline. The CDR3 has 13 residues. CDR3 DNA sequence: TGTGCCAGCAGGGACAGATTGAACACTGAAGCTTTCTTT. The encoded protein is CASRDRLNTEAFF.

The genes are TRBV6-6 and TRBJ2-7; unclear D gene. Germline V gene sequence: CDR1 MNHNY, CDR2 SVGAGI (reference sequence). The CDR3 loop spans 15 amino acids. The V gene lost 0 bases and the J gene lost 3 bases, with 12 bases spanning the gap. CDR3 sequence (DNA): TGTGCCAGCAGTTACTCGATTTCCAGGAGCTACGAGCAGTACTTC. Its protein is CASSYSISRSYEQYF.

V is TRBV6-4 and J is TRBJ1-2; TRBD1 matches at 7 bases. Per germline, CDR1 MRHNA and CDR2 SNTAGT. The junction had 19 bases not matched to a gene; V was cut back by 5 bases and J by 4 bases. The CDR3 runs to 18 residues. The chain's CDR3 is CASSPGPIGTVFSYGYTF. The CDR3 bases are TGTGCCAGCAGTCCTGGGCCTATAGGGACAGTTTTCAGCTATGGCTACACCTTC.